The 16 T cell receptor beta chains reported below all come from one sample, sequenced in a study of beta chain features in type 1 diabetes. The study reverse transcribed the entire isolated RNA, so it sequenced expressed TCRB transcripts. Method: immunoSEQ multiplex PCR; TCRdb's copy keeps in-frame clones and lacks some. The table shows 200,000 to 300,000 clones, with under 70% occurring only once. Material: naive CD4+ T cells from blood. These TCRs come from a young man in good health.

The genes are TRBV2 and TRBJ2-1, with D maybe TRBD2 (5 bases). This CDR3 spans 15 amino acids. The V and J ends lost 0 bases and 9 bases respectively, with 15 bases between them. Germline values: CDR1 SNHLY, CDR2 FYNNEI. In DNA, the CDR3 is TGTGCCAGCAGTGAAGCGCAACTAGGGCTTGGTGAGCAGTTCTTC. Protein product: CASSEAQLGLGEQFF.

The J gene is TRBJ2-1, the V gene TRBV18, with 7 bases matching TRBD2. The CDR3 consists of 15 residues. V dropped 2 bases and J dropped 7; count of bases not matched to a gene: 8. The germline CDR1 and CDR2 sequences are KGHSH and LQKENI. CDR3 residues: CASSPGRELWNEQFF. CDR3 DNA: TGTGCCAGCTCACCAGGGCGGGAGCTTTGGAATGAGCAGTTCTTC.

The table lists this clone with a few counts. The chain combines TRBV10-3 with TRBJ1-2, with D possibly TRBD1 on 5 matching bases. Germline CDR1 reads ENHRY; CDR2 reads SYGVKD. Trimming left V 3 bases short and J 7 bases short, with 12 bases between. The CDR3 runs to 13 residues. In nucleotides, the CDR3 is TGTGCCATCAGTGATTTGACAGAACCTGGCTACACCTTC. It encodes CAISDLTEPGYTF.

This clone was observed a few times. The chain has TRBV2 and TRBJ1-6; tentatively, D is TRBD1 (5 bases). This CDR3 spans 14 amino acids. Looked up from germline, CDR1 is SNHLY and CDR2 is FYNNEI. V lost 5 bases and J 7 bases, leaving 12 bases between the germline ends. In DNA form, the CDR3 reads TGTGCCAGCAGTTACTACGGGGGGAATTCACCCCTCCACTTT. Residues: CASSYYGGNSPLHF.

The J gene is TRBJ2-1, the V gene TRBV9, with D possibly being TRBD1 (5 bases). The CDR3 runs 12 residues. The ends were cut back, 0 bases at V and 12 bases at J, with 10 bases in the middle. From germline, CDR1 is SGDLS and CDR2 YYNGEE. The CDR3 loop reads CASSVVDTPQFF. In nucleotides, the CDR3 is TGTGCCAGCAGCGTAGTGGACACCCCGCAGTTCTTC. Full variable domain (remainder filled in from reference TRBV9 and TRBJ2-1): DSGVTQTPKHLITATGQRVTLRCSPRSGDLSVYWYQQSLDQGLQFLIQYYNGEERAKGNILERFSAQQFPDLHSELNLSSLELGDSALYFCASSVVDTPQFFGPGTRLTVL.

The rearrangement uses TRBV30 and TRBJ2-3, with D tentatively TRBD2 (6 bases). The CDR3 covers 18 residues. V dropped 0 bases and J dropped 1 base, with 20 bases sitting between them. CDR1 GTSNPN and CDR2 SVGIG come from the germline V gene (reference sequence). CDR3 sequence reads: CAWSVLLNREWGTDTQYF. The CDR3 nucleotides read TGTGCCTGGAGTGTACTTCTGAATCGGGAGTGGGGCACAGATACGCAGTATTTT.

The chain recombines TRBV7-2 with TRBJ2-5, with 9 bases fitting TRBD1. Germline V gives CDR1 SGHTA, CDR2 FQGNSA. With 5 bases clipped from V and 10 bases from J, the junction kept 8 bases outside the gene matches. The CDR3 has 13 residues. CDR3 in DNA: TGTGCCAGCAGCCCTCGGGACAGGGCTGACCAGTACTTC. Translation: CASSPRDRADQYF.

This sequence joins TRBV29-1 and TRBJ2-7; D is perhaps TRBD2 (5 bases). The CDR3 spans 13 residues. V was cut by 5 bases and J by 0 bases, with 11 bases left in between. From germline, CDR1 is SQVTM and CDR2 ANQGSEA. CDR3 amino acids: CSVNLASSYEQYF. DNA for the CDR3: TGCAGCGTTAATTTAGCGAGCTCCTACGAGCAGTACTTC.

The gene calls are TRBV30 and TRBJ2-7; no clear D. The CDR3 has 14 amino acids. Germline assignment: CDR1 GTSNPN and CDR2 SVGIG (reference sequence). V was trimmed by 2 bases and J by 0 bases, leaving 11 bases between them. The CDR3 here is CAWSKPLSSYEQYF. DNA of the CDR3: TGTGCCTGGAGTAAACCCCTGAGCTCCTACGAGCAGTACTTC.

The V call is TRBV18, the J call TRBJ2-4; 10 nucleotides agree with TRBD1. The CDR3 has 15 amino acids. After removal of 2 bases from V and 6 bases from J, the junction contained 4 bases not matched to a gene. Germline V gives CDR1 KGHSH, CDR2 LQKENI. The CDR3 here is CASSPDRGRVNIQYF. For the CDR3, the DNA is TGTGCCAGCTCACCAGACAGGGGGCGCGTAAACATTCAGTACTTC.

The V gene is TRBV4-1, the J gene TRBJ2-3; no definite D call. V shed 0 bases and J shed 7 bases, with 14 bases lying between them. This CDR3 has 15 amino acids. Germline-derived CDR1 and CDR2 are MGHRA and YSYEKL. The CDR3 sequence: CASSQEGSEMNTQYF. The DNA for the CDR3 is TGCGCCAGCAGCCAAGAAGGTTCCGAAATGAATACGCAGTATTTT.

The chain has TRBV6-5 and TRBJ2-5, with a tentative D call TRBD1 (6 bases). Per the germline V gene, CDR1 is MNHEY and CDR2 is SVGAGI. The CDR3 spans 14 residues. Trimming took off 7 bases at V and 5 bases at J, with 17 bases between the two ends. This chain's CDR3 is CASTPRGWVETQYF. In nucleotides, the CDR3 is TGTGCCAGCACCCCCAGGGGTTGGGTGGAGACCCAGTACTTC.

The chain combines TRBV30 with TRBJ1-1; 7 bases are a match to TRBD1. V lost 5 bases and J lost 6; bases outside the gene matches: 15. CDR3 length: 15 amino acids. Per the germline V gene, CDR1 is GTSNPN and CDR2 is SVGIG (reference sequence). CDR3 coding DNA: TGTGCCTGGTTCGGGAGACTGACAGGGAGGGCTGAAGCTTTCTTT. Protein sequence: CAWFGRLTGRAEAFF.

Concerning this clone itself: The same CDR3 can be traced to other DNA sequences in this sample. V is TRBV2 and J is TRBJ2-4; D gene unclear. The V gene lost 4 bases and the J gene lost 1 base, with 5 bases spanning the gap. The CDR3 contains 13 residues. Germline CDR1 is SNHLY and CDR2 is FYNNEI. CDR3 DNA: TGTGCCAGCAGTGGAGAGGCCAAAAACATTCAGTACTTC. As protein: CASSGEAKNIQYF.

The rearrangement joins TRBV25-1 to TRBJ1-2; D not resolved. Trimming removed 1 base from V and 5 bases from J, with 11 bases in between. The germline CDR1 and CDR2 sequences are MGHDK and SYGVNS. This CDR3 has 14 residues. The DNA for the CDR3 is TGTGCCAGCAGTGAATTCGGAGGCGGATATGGCTACACCTTC. Translated: CASSEFGGGYGYTF.

The chain carries TRBV27 and TRBJ1-2, with 7 bases matching TRBD1. The CDR3 contains 13 residues. Germline assignment: CDR1 MNHEY and CDR2 SMNVEV (reference sequence). V was clipped by 5 bases and J by 5 bases; unmatched bases: 5. As DNA, the CDR3 is TGTGCCAGCAGTCGACAGGGTCGGTATGGCTACACCTTC. Translating it yields CASSRQGRYGYTF.